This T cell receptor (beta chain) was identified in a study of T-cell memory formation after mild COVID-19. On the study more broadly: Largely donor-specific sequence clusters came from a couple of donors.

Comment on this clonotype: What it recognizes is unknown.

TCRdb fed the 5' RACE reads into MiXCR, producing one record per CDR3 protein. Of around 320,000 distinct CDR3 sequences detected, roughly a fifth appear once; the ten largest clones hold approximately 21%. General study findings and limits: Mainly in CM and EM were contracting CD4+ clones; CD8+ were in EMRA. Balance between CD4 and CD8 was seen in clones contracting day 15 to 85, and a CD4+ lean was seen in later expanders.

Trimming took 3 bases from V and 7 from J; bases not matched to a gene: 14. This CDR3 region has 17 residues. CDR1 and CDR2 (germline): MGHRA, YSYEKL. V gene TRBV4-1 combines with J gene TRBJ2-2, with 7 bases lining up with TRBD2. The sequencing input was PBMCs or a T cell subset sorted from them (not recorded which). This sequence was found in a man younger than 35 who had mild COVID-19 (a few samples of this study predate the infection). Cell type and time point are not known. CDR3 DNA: TGCGCCAGCAGCCAGGTGACTAGCAGCAAACCGGGCGGGGAGCTGTTTTTT. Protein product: CASSQVTSSKPGGELFF.